The rows below give T cell receptor beta chains drawn from one sample of a study of control samples from healthy donors and cancer patients. Sequenced by immunoSEQ multiplex PCR; TCRdb stores in-frame clones only, minus some. The sample yields some 170,000 clones, roughly 94% seen once. The sequencing input was PBMCs. These TCRs come from a man aged 60 to 69 with colorectal cancer. The CDR3 runs from the conserved cysteine through the conserved F or W. A D gene is named only where the DNA matches it firmly. Not every row has a clone size; where given, it reads once, few, many or a size class.

d_gene	len	abundance	v_gene	j_gene	CDR3nt	CDR3aa
TRBD1	14	NA	TRBV10-2	TRBJ1-1	TGCGCCAGCAGTGACCAGGGGGCGATGGCTGAAGCTTTCTTT	CASSDQGAMAEAFF
NA	13	NA	TRBV6-4	TRBJ1-1	TGTGCCAGCAGTGAACAGGGGAACACTGAAGCTTTCTTT	CASSEQGNTEAFF
TRBD2	17	NA	TRBV11-2	TRBJ2-2	TGTGCCAGCAGACCTATAGCGGGGGGGCCGGCCACCGGGGAGCTGTTTTTT	CASRPIAGGPATGELFF
TRBD2	15	NA	TRBV7-9	TRBJ2-3	TGTGCCAGCAGCCCCCGGGAGGGGAGCACAGATACGCAGTATTTT	CASSPREGSTDTQYF
NA	15	NA	TRBV5-1	TRBJ1-4	TGCGCCAGCAGCTGGGCCCCGGGACCGGACGAAAAACTGTTTTTT	CASSWAPGPDEKLFF
TRBD1	15	NA	TRBV28	TRBJ1-2	TGTGCCAGCAGTTTAACAGGGGGCGCGGTAAATGGCTACACCTTC	CASSLTGGAVNGYTF
NA	13	NA	TRBV30	TRBJ1-2	TGTGCCTGGAGTGACCCTTCCTTGGGAGGCTACACCTTC	CAWSDPSLGGYTF
NA	15	once	TRBV6-1	TRBJ2-1	TGTGCCAGCAGTGACCGAGGGGTCAGGGATAATGAGCAGTTCTTC	CASSDRGVRDNEQFF
TRBD2	17	once	TRBV3-1/TRBV3-2	TRBJ2-5	TGTGCCAGCAGCCAAGTATACCTAGCGGGGGCCCAAGAGACCCAGTACTTC	CASSQVYLAGAQETQYF
NA	15	NA	TRBV7-2	TRBJ2-3	TGTGCCAGCAGCCCTAGGTCGGGGGGCACAGATACGCAGTATTTT	CASSPRSGGTDTQYF
TRBD1	14	NA	TRBV30	TRBJ2-1	TGTGCCTGGCGACTCGCCGGACAGGGGGGTGAGCAGTTCTTC	CAWRLAGQGGEQFF
TRBD1	14	NA	TRBV19	TRBJ2-2	TGTGCCAGTAGTCCAGGACAGGACACCGGGGAGCTGTTTTTT	CASSPGQDTGELFF
TRBD2	16	NA	TRBV10-1	TRBJ2-3	TGCGCCAGCAGTGAGCCAAAGCGGGGGCTGACAGATACGCAGTATTTT	CASSEPKRGLTDTQYF
NA	12	NA	TRBV6-5	TRBJ1-5	TGTGCCAGCAGTCTACGGGGTCAGCCCCAGCATTTT	CASSLRGQPQHF
TRBD1	13	NA	TRBV19	TRBJ1-2	TGTGCCAGTAGAAGGACAGGAGGGCATGGCTACACCTTC	CASRRTGGHGYTF
NA	15	once	TRBV18	TRBJ1-1	TGTGCCAGCTCACCCCGAAGGGAGGCCTACACTGAAGCTTTCTTT	CASSPRREAYTEAFF
TRBD2	17	NA	TRBV24-1	TRBJ2-3	TGTGCCACCAGTGATCAACTAGCGGGGGATATCACAGATACGCAGTATTTT	CATSDQLAGDITDTQYF